This T cell receptor beta chain was identified during a study of cytomegalovirus exposure and HLA in healthy donors. V was clipped by 2 bases and J by 4 bases; unmatched bases: 4. This CDR3 region has 13 residues. Germline-derived CDR1 and CDR2 are SQVTM and ANQGSEA. A multiplex PCR was run with 60 Vbeta primers and 13 Jbeta primers. Method: immunoSEQ multiplex PCR; TCRdb's copy keeps in-frame clones and lacks some. Here the sample spans some 130,000 clones, 80% being singletons. This TCR came from a young man in good health. The chain links TRBV29-1 to TRBJ2-5, with 7 bases identical to TRBD2. Sequences were obtained from PBMCs. CDR3 residues: CSVESREVETQYF. Here the CDR3 DNA reads TGCAGCGTTGAATCCCGGGAGGTAGAGACCCAGTACTTC.